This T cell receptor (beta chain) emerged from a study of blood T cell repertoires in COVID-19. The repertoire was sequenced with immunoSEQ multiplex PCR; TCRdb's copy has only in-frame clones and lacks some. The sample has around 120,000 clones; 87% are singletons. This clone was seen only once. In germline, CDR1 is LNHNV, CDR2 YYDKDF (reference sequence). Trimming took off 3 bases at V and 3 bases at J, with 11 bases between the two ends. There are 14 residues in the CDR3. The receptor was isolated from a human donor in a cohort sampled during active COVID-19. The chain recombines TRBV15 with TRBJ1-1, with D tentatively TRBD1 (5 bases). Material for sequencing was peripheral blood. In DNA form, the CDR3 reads TGTGCCACCAGCAGTTGGACATGGGACACTGAAGCTTTCTTT. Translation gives CATSSWTWDTEAFF.